The 13 T cell receptor beta chains in this list originate from one sample, sequenced in a study of blood T cell repertoires in COVID-19. Here immunoSEQ multiplex PCR was the method, and the copy in TCRdb shows in-frame clones only, minus some. The data contain over 200,000 clones, less than 90% of them seen just once; the ten biggest clones take up under 2.5%. The sample taken for sequencing was peripheral blood. The origin of the receptors is a man aged 35 to 55 with active or convalescent COVID-19.

This chain links TRBV4-2 with TRBJ2-7; 8 nucleotides match TRBD1. V lost 3 bases and J lost 2; bases outside the gene matches: 3. This CDR3 spans 14 amino acids. The germline V gene encodes CDR1 LGHNA and CDR2 YNFKEQ. The CDR3 region is CASSHQGATYEQYF. In DNA, the CDR3 is TGTGCCAGCAGCCATCAGGGGGCGACCTACGAGCAGTACTTC.

V usage is TRBV28 and J usage is TRBJ2-1; D perhaps matches TRBD2 (5 bases). CDR3 size: 14 residues. Per germline, CDR1 MDHEN and CDR2 SYDVKM. V shed 7 bases and J shed 1 base, with 11 bases lying between them. Here the CDR3 DNA reads TGTGCCAGCACCGTAGCGTTATCCTACAATGAGCAGTTCTTC. Its translation is CASTVALSYNEQFF.

This sequence joins TRBV18 and TRBJ1-2; D is undetermined. Germline values: CDR1 KGHSH, CDR2 LQKENI. This CDR3 has 10 amino acids. Deletions cut 8 bases from V and 8 bases from J, with 9 bases between. The CDR3 protein is CASITGGYTF. In DNA, the CDR3 is TGTGCCAGCATTACGGGGGGCTACACCTTC.

CDR3 DNA sequence: TGTGCCAGTACGCAAAGATCGGGACAGCCATACGAGCAGTACTTC. The encoded protein is CASTQRSGQPYEQYF. The rearrangement uses TRBV7-3 and TRBJ2-7; 7 bases map to TRBD1. The CDR3 has 15 amino acids. The trim removed 9 bases at V and 4 bases at J, leaving 15 bases unmatched. Germline V gene data show CDR1 as SGHTA and CDR2 as FQGTGA.

The chain employs TRBV4-1 and TRBJ1-5; 8 bases line up with TRBD1. The CDR3 has 17 amino acids. The ends lost 4 bases at V and 4 bases at J; junction bases unmatched: 12. Germline loops: CDR1 MGHRA, CDR2 YSYEKL. The DNA for the CDR3 is TGCGCCAGCAGCCGCCCGGGACAGGATAGAATGAATCAGCCCCAGCATTTT. Translated, it gives CASSRPGQDRMNQPQHF.

In this sample, this clone turned up once. The chain recombines TRBV11-3 with TRBJ1-6; TRBD1 matches at 8 bases. CDR1 and CDR2 (germline): SGHNT, YENEEA. The CDR3 sequence is 14 residues long. V lost 5 bases, J lost 10 bases, and 7 bases stayed unmatched. CDR3 amino acids: CASSLGQGKSPLHF. The CDR3, as DNA: TGTGCCAGCAGCCTAGGACAGGGAAAGTCACCCCTCCACTTT.

The chain has TRBV28 and TRBJ2-3, with 9 bases fitting TRBD1. This CDR3 is built from 16 residues. Germline CDR1 and CDR2: MDHEN and SYDVKM. V trimming: 1 base; J trimming: 4 bases; junction bases outside the gene matches: 6. The CDR3 loop reads CASSLFRTGDSDTQYF. The CDR3 DNA is TGTGCCAGCAGTTTATTCCGGACAGGGGACTCAGATACGCAGTATTTT.

This clone was detected only once. The chain is built from TRBV29-1 and TRBJ1-2, with D possibly TRBD1 on 6 matching bases. CDR1 is SQVTM, CDR2 ANQGSEA, per germline. The CDR3 runs to 13 residues. Between the trimmed V and J ends, which lost 3 bases and 4 bases, there was a span of 12 bases. CDR3 sequence: CSVDNRVGYGYTF. The CDR3 coding sequence is TGCAGCGTTGATAACAGGGTCGGCTATGGCTACACCTTC.

The genes are TRBV28 and TRBJ2-6, with unresolved D. The CDR3 is made up of 14 amino acids. The V end lost 4 bases, the J end lost 3 bases, and 7 bases lay between the germline ends. Germline CDR1 is MDHEN and CDR2 is SYDVKM. The CDR3 loop is CASSSPGGANVLTF. CDR3 DNA sequence: TGTGCCAGCAGTTCCCCCGGTGGGGCCAACGTCCTGACTTTC.

The rearrangement joins TRBV18 to TRBJ2-3, with 12 nucleotides matching TRBD1. Germline trimming cut 3 bases from V and 6 bases from J; bases unmatched to any gene: 10. The CDR3 runs to 17 residues. Germline V gene sequence: CDR1 KGHSH, CDR2 LQKENI. The CDR3 region has the DNA TGTGCCAGCTCACCTCCTCGGGACAGGGGGCTTTCGGATACGCAGTATTTT. It specifies CASSPPRDRGLSDTQYF.

This chain joins TRBV4-2 and TRBJ1-3; 8 nucleotides line up with TRBD1. The V gene's germline CDR1 is LGHNA and CDR2 YNFKEQ. This CDR3 comprises 16 residues. V gave up 0 bases and J gave up 7 bases; unmatched junction bases: 8. The CDR3 here is CASSQDLRTGGNTIYF. The CDR3 coding sequence is TGTGCCAGCAGCCAAGATCTTCGTACAGGGGGGAACACCATATATTTT.

This sequence joins TRBV6-5 and TRBJ2-5, with TRBD1 identical over 7 bases. V trimming: 5 bases; J trimming: 5 bases; junction bases outside the gene matches: 8. This CDR3 is 14 amino acids long. Germline-derived CDR1 and CDR2 are MNHEY and SVGAGI. The CDR3 loop reads CASSRDRERETQYF. CDR3 DNA sequence: TGTGCCAGCAGTCGAGACAGGGAGCGGGAGACCCAGTACTTC.

V and J are TRBV18 and TRBJ2-2; TRBD2 might be the D (5 bases). The CDR3 is made up of 14 amino acids. Germline loops: CDR1 KGHSH, CDR2 LQKENI. Trimming stripped 4 bases from V and 5 bases from J, with 11 bases between. The CDR3 spells CASSLGGQTGELFF. CDR3 coding DNA: TGTGCCAGCTCACTCGGCGGGCAGACCGGGGAGCTGTTTTTT.